These 5 T cell receptor beta chains share one sample of origin, sequenced in a study of CD8 T cells in Susac syndrome. The RNA input was roughly 0.5 to 1 ug, and it was reverse transcribed with random hexamers. TCRdb called the immunoSEQ multiplex PCR reads again in MiXCR, with one record for every CDR3 protein. The sample holds under 350,000 distinct CDR3 sequences, 92% seen once. The sequenced material came from CD4+ T cells from PBMCs. The source is a human donor with multiple sclerosis.

V gene TRBV7-8 combines with J gene TRBJ2-1; D possibly matches TRBD1 or TRBD2 (5 bases each). Trimming shortened V by 5 bases and J by 2 bases, and 22 bases separated the two germline ends. The CDR3 consists of 18 residues. Germline V lookup: CDR1 SGHVS, CDR2 FQNEAQ. In DNA form, the CDR3 reads TGTGCCAGCAGCCCGGGGTTGGCCGGGACGGAAGCCTACAATGAGCAGTTCTTC. Amino acid sequence: CASSPGLAGTEAYNEQFF.

Only a few counts were recorded for this clonotype. V gene TRBV5-1 combines with J gene TRBJ2-1; unclear D gene. Germline loops: CDR1 SGHRS, CDR2 YFSETQ. V shed 0 bases and J shed 1 base, with 8 bases lying between them. This CDR3 contains 15 residues. CDR3 region: CASSLGGRSYNEQFF. The CDR3 DNA is TGCGCCAGCAGCTTGGGCGGTAGGTCCTACAATGAGCAGTTCTTC.

The V gene is TRBV4-1, the J gene TRBJ2-2; D possibly uses TRBD1 or TRBD2 (5 bases each). The CDR3 length is 16 residues. Trimming shortened V by 4 bases and J by 3 bases, and 15 bases separated the two germline ends. From germline, CDR1 is MGHRA and CDR2 YSYEKL. DNA for the CDR3: TGCGCCAGCAGCCCCCAGGGCCGGGGAGACACCGGGGAGCTGTTTTTT. It codes for CASSPQGRGDTGELFF.

The chain is built from TRBV5-1 and TRBJ2-2; the D gene is possibly TRBD1 (6 bases). The germline CDR1 and CDR2 sequences are SGHRS and YFSETQ. V was clipped by 4 bases and J by 6 bases, with 16 bases between them. This CDR3 region has 15 residues. The CDR3 DNA reads TGCGCCAGCAGCAACCAGGACAGAGGCCCCGGGGAGCTGTTTTTT. Encoded protein: CASSNQDRGPGELFF.

The J gene is TRBJ2-2, the V gene TRBV25-1; 15 bases are shared with TRBD2. V shed 3 bases and J 5 bases; nucleotides not matched to a gene: 7. This CDR3 contains 18 residues. Per the germline V gene, CDR1 is MGHDK and CDR2 is SYGVNS. Here the CDR3 reads CASSDPGTSGRWTGELFF. CDR3 nucleotide sequence: TGTGCCAGCAGTGACCCCGGGACTAGCGGGAGGTGGACCGGGGAGCTGTTTTTT. Using reference TRBV25-1 and TRBJ2-2 for the parts outside the CDR3, the full variable domain is EADIYQTPRYLVIGTGKKITLECSQTMGHDKMYWYQQDPGMELHLIHYSYGVNSTEKGDLSSESTVSRIRTEHFPLTLESARPSHTSQYLCASSDPGTSGRWTGELFFGEGSRLTVL.